What follows are 15 T cell receptor beta chains derived from one specimen sequenced in a study of blood T cells in healthy people across ages. The use of a sample-barcoded 5' primer and a J-beta primer mix characterized a second PCR of roughly 6 to 11 cycles. TCRdb reprocessed the 5' RACE reads via MiXCR and lists one record per CDR3 protein. The sample has around 320,000 distinct CDR3 sequences, roughly 29% seen once. The sequencing sample was made of blood. These TCRs come from a woman between 70 and 85 years old in good health.

V is TRBV28 and J is TRBJ2-5; perhaps TRBD1 as D (6 bases). V lost 6 bases, J lost 5 bases, and 25 bases lay in between. CDR1 and CDR2 (germline): MDHEN, SYDVKM. This CDR3 contains 17 residues. CDR3 sequence: CASSSGTSIGRRETQYF. The CDR3 coding sequence is TGTGCCAGCAGCTCAGGGACAAGCATAGGGCGGCGGGAGACCCAGTACTTC.

A few counts support this clonotype. This CDR3 reads CASSLRRGYTF. In nucleotides, the CDR3 is TGTGCCAGCAGTTTACGTCGAGGCTACACCTTC. The gene calls are TRBV28 and TRBJ1-2; D is ambiguous. The germline V gene has CDR1 MDHEN and CDR2 SYDVKM. The V and J ends lost 2 bases and 8 bases respectively, with 6 bases between them. The CDR3 has 11 amino acids.

In its sample, this clonotype was seen many times. This chain links TRBV20-1 with TRBJ2-7, with TRBD1 matching 7 bases. Germline V gene sequence: CDR1 DFQATT, CDR2 SNEGSKA (reference sequence). The CDR3 is 14 residues long. After removal of 4 bases from V and 1 base from J, the junction contained 7 bases not matched to a gene. CDR3 bases: TGCAGTGCTATGCTAACGGGACAGTCCTACGAGCAGTACTTC. Translating it yields CSAMLTGQSYEQYF.

The rearrangement joins TRBV4-2 to TRBJ1-2, with a weak D call TRBD1 (6 bases). Trimming removed 0 bases at V and 1 base at J, with 12 bases between. From germline, CDR1 is LGHNA and CDR2 YNFKEQ. The CDR3 has 16 amino acids. CDR3 protein: CASSQEEGRGNYGYTF. The CDR3 bases are TGTGCCAGCAGCCAAGAAGAGGGCAGGGGTAACTATGGCTACACCTTC.

The rearrangement links TRBV20-1 to TRBJ2-7; the match to TRBD2 covers 11 bases. This CDR3 contains 13 residues. The germline V gene encodes CDR1 DFQATT and CDR2 SNEGSKA (reference sequence). After removal of 6 bases from V and 2 bases from J, the junction contained 3 bases not matched to a gene. The CDR3 region is CSARSGRAYEQYF. CDR3 DNA sequence: TGCAGTGCCCGTAGCGGGAGGGCCTACGAGCAGTACTTC.

This clonotype appeared a few times. The rearrangement joins TRBV20-1 to TRBJ2-5; 12 positions agree with TRBD2. J gave up 4 bases and V 4 bases, and 7 bases lay outside the gene matches. The CDR3 sequence is 15 residues long. Germline CDR1 is DFQATT and CDR2 is SNEGSKA (reference sequence). CDR3 nucleotides: TGCAGTGCTAAAGGGGCTAGCGGGAGGGGAGAGACCCAGTACTTC. The encoded protein is CSAKGASGRGETQYF.

The genes are TRBV5-1 and TRBJ2-5; 7 bases agree with TRBD1. The end of the DNA aligns better with TRBJ2-7, so the J call may be wrong. From germline, CDR1 is SGHRS and CDR2 YFSETQ. The CDR3 loop spans 15 amino acids. The CDR3 region is CASSYRQGQGYEQYF. In DNA, the CDR3 is TGCGCCAGCAGCTATCGACAGGGTCAAGGCTACGAGCAGTACTTC.

The chain has TRBV7-2 and TRBJ2-5; D not resolved. This CDR3 is built from 15 residues. The germline gives CDR1 SGHTA, CDR2 FQGNSA. V was pared by 2 bases and J by 1 base, with 11 bases between. This CDR3 reads CASSLLWGSQETQYF. The CDR3 DNA is TGTGCCAGCAGCTTATTGTGGGGTTCCCAAGAGACCCAGTACTTC.

The rearrangement uses TRBV27 and TRBJ2-3, with D tentatively TRBD1 or TRBD2 (5 bases each). Trimming left V 8 bases short and J 5 bases short, with 14 bases between. The CDR3 is made up of 13 amino acids. Germline loops: CDR1 MNHEY, CDR2 SMNVEV (reference sequence). CDR3 DNA sequence: TGTGCCAGCTCGAGGGGTGGCAGAGATACGCAGTATTTT. Protein: CASSRGGRDTQYF.

A note on this clonotype: Germline is not matched at one junction end, which may reflect a read error. V gene TRBV12-3 or TRBV12-4 combines with J gene TRBJ2-3, with 10 nucleotides matching TRBD2. The CDR3 loop spans 16 amino acids. The CDR3 bases are TGTGCCATCAGTGAAAAAGCGGGGGGGACAACAGATACGCAGTATTTT. Its protein product is CAISEKAGGTTDTQYF.

Ten or more counts support this clonotype. The CDR3 DNA reads TGTGCCAGCAGCTTAGGGACAGGGAAAGGGAACATTCAGTACTTC. As protein: CASSLGTGKGNIQYF. The V call is TRBV7-2, the J call TRBJ2-4; TRBD1 matches at 8 bases. CDR3 length equals 15 residues. V was pared by 1 base and J by 7 bases, with 6 bases of the junction left unmatched. Germline CDR1 and CDR2: SGHTA and FQGNSA.

The J gene is TRBJ2-7, the V gene TRBV12-3 or TRBV12-4; 11 nucleotides agree with TRBD1. J gave up 5 bases and V 1 base, and 7 bases lay outside the gene matches. The CDR3 runs to 16 residues. CDR3 amino acids: CASSLVIGQGADEQYF. The CDR3 coding sequence is TGTGCCAGCAGTTTAGTTATCGGACAGGGGGCTGACGAGCAGTACTTC.

This clonotype was seen a few times. The junction does not match germline at one end; this may be a read error. This chain connects TRBV14 to TRBJ2-4, with TRBD2 identical over 7 bases. Germline V gene data show CDR1 as SGHDN and CDR2 as FVKESK. The CDR3 has 16 amino acids. The CDR3 reads CASSQDHGRVKDIQYF. The CDR3 nucleotides are TGTGCCAGCAGCCAAGATCATGGGAGGGTCAAAGACATTCAGTACTTC. The complete variable domain, with remaining parts taken from reference TRBV14 and TRBJ2-4, reads EAGVTQFPSHSVIEKGQTVTLRCDPISGHDNLYWYRRVMGKEIKFLLHFVKESKQDESGMPNNRFLAERTGGTYSTLKVQPAELEDSGVYFCASSQDHGRVKDIQYFGAGTRLSVL.

This clonotype was seen a few times. CDR3 coding DNA: TGCAGTGCTTCTCGGACTAGCGGCTACAATGAGCAGTTCTTC. It codes for CSASRTSGYNEQFF. The V and J genes are TRBV20-1 and TRBJ2-1; TRBD2 aligns across 10 bases. This CDR3 region has 14 residues. Per germline, CDR1 DFQATT and CDR2 SNEGSKA (reference sequence). V gave up 5 bases and J gave up 3 bases; unmatched junction bases: 4.

This clonotype was picked up many times. The chain is built from TRBV20-1 and TRBJ2-7; 10 bases are a match to TRBD2. The germline V gene encodes CDR1 DFQATT and CDR2 SNEGSKA (reference sequence). The CDR3 length is 14 residues. The V gene end was trimmed by 5 bases and the J gene end by 1 base; junction bases not matched to a gene: 5. CDR3 nucleotide sequence: TGCAGTGCTCGTAGCGGGAGGACTTCCTACGAGCAGTACTTC. It codes for CSARSGRTSYEQYF.